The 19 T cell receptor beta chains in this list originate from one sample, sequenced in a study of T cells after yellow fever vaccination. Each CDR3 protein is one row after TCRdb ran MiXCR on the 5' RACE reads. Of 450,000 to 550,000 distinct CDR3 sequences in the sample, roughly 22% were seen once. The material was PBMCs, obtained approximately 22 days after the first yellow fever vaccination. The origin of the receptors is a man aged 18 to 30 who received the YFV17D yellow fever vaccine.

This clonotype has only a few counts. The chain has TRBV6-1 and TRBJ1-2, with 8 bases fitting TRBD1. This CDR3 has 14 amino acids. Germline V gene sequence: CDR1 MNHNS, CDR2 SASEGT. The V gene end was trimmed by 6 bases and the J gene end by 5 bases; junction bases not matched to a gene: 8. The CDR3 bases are TGTGCCAGCAGCTCCGGGACAGGCCCTTATGGCTACACCTTC. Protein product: CASSSGTGPYGYTF.

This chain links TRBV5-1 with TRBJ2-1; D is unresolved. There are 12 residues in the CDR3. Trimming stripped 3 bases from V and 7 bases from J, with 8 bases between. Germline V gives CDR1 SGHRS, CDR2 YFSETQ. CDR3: CASSSGENEQFF. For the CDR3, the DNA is TGCGCCAGCAGCTCGGGCGAGAATGAGCAGTTCTTC.

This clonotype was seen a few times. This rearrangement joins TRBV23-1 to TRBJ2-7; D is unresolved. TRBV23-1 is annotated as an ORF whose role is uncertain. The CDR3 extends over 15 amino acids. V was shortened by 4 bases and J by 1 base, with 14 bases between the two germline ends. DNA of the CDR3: TGCGCCAGCAGTCTCCCCCTCCAAGGGTCCTACGAGCAGTACGTC. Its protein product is CASSLPLQGSYEQYV.

The CDR3 bases are TGTGCCAGCGGTAGGGACTACCGATCACCCCTCCACTTT. Amino acids: CASGRDYRSPLHF. V is TRBV12-3 or TRBV12-4 and J is TRBJ1-6, with D perhaps matching TRBD1 (5 bases). CDR3 length: 13 residues. V lost 8 bases, J lost 10 bases, and 15 bases lay in between.

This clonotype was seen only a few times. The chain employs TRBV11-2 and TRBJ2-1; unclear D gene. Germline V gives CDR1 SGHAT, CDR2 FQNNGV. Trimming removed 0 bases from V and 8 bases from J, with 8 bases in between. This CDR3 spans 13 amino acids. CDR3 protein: CASSLDRWDEQFF. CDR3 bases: TGTGCCAGCAGCTTAGACCGGTGGGATGAGCAGTTCTTC.

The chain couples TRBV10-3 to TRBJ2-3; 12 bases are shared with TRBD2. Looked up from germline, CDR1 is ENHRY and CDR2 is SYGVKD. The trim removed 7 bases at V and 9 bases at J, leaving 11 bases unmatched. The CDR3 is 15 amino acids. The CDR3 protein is CAIKTSGGFEGTQYF. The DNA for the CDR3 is TGTGCCATCAAGACTAGCGGGGGTTTCGAGGGAACGCAGTATTTT.

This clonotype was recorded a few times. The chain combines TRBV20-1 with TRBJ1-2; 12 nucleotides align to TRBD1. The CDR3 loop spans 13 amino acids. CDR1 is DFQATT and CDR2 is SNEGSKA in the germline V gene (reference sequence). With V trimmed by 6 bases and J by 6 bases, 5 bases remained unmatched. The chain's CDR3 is CSAGTGGGDGYTF. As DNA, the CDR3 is TGCAGTGCGGGGACAGGGGGCGGAGATGGCTACACCTTC.

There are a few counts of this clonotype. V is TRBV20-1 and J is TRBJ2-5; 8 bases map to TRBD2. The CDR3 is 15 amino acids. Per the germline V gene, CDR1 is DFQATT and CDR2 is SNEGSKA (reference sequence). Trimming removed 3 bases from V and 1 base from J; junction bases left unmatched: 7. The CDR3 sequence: CSASRAGDIQETQYF. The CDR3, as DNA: TGCAGTGCTAGCCGAGCGGGGGATATCCAAGAGACCCAGTACTTC.

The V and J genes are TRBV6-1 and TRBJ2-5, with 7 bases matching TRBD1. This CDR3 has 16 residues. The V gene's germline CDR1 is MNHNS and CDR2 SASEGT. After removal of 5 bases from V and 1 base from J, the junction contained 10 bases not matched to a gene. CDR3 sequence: CASSPTDRPLQETQYF. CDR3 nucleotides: TGTGCCAGCAGTCCCACGGACAGGCCACTCCAAGAGACCCAGTACTTC.

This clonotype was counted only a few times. CDR3 protein: CASSPGPDRETQYF. The CDR3 DNA is TGTGCCAGCAGCCCCGGGCCAGACCGAGAGACCCAGTACTTC. The chain links TRBV11-2 to TRBJ2-5; D is uncertain. Germline loops: CDR1 SGHAT, CDR2 FQNNGV. Between the trimmed V and J ends, which lost 5 bases and 4 bases, there was a span of 14 bases. The CDR3 spans 14 residues.

The CDR3 sequence is CASKQVGTEAFF. DNA for the CDR3: TGTGCCAGCAAACAGGTCGGCACTGAAGCTTTCTTT. The chain has TRBV7-9 and TRBJ1-1; D possibly corresponds to TRBD1 (5 bases). The germline gives CDR1 SEHNR, CDR2 FQNEAQ (reference sequence). CDR3 length equals 12 residues. V was shortened by 7 bases and J by 4 bases, with 10 bases between the two germline ends.

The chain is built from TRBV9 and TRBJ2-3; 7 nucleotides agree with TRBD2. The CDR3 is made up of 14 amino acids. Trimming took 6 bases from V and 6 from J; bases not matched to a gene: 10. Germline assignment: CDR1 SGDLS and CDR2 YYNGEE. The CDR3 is CASTPAGLGDTQYF. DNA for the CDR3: TGTGCCAGCACCCCAGCGGGGCTGGGGGATACGCAGTATTTT.

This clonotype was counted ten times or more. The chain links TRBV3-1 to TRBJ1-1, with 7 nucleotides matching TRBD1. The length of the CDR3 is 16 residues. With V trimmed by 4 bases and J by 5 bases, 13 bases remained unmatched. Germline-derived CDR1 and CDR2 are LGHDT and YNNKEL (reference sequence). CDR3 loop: CASSLIPTGARTEAFF. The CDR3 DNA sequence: TGTGCCAGCAGCCTCATTCCCACAGGGGCCCGGACTGAAGCTTTCTTT.

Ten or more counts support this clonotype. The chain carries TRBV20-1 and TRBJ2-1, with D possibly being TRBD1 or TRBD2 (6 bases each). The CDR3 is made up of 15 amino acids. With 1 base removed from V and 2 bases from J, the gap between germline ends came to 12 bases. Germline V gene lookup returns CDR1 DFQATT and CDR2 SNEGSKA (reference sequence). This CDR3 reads CSARAEEGAYNEQFF. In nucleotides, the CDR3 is TGCAGTGCTAGAGCCGAGGAGGGGGCCTACAATGAGCAGTTCTTC.

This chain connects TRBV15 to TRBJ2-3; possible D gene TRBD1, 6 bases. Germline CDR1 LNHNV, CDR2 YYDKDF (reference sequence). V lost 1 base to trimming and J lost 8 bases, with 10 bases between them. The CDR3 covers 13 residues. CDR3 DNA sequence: TGTGCCACCAGCAGAGGGGGGCCAGGTACGCAGTATTTT. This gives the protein CATSRGGPGTQYF. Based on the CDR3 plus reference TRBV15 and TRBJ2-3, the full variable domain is DAMVIQNPRYQVTQFGKPVTLSCSQTLNHNVMYWYQQKSSQAPKLLFHYYDKDFNNEADTPDNFQSRRPNTSFCFLDIRSPGLGDTAMYLCATSRGGPGTQYFGPGTRLTVL.

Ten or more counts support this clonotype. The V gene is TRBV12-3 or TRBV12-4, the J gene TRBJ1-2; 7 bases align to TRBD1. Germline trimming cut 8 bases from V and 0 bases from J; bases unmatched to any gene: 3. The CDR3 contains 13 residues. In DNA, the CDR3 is TGTGCCAGCGGGGACAGTACTAACTATGGCTACACCTTC. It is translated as CASGDSTNYGYTF.

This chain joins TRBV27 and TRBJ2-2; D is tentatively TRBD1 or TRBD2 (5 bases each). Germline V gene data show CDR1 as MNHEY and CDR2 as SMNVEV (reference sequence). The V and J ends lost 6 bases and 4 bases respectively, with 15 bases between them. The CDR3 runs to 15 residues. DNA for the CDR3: TGTGCCAGCAGGATAACGGGGCCCTCCACCGGGGAGCTGTTTTTT. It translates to CASRITGPSTGELFF.

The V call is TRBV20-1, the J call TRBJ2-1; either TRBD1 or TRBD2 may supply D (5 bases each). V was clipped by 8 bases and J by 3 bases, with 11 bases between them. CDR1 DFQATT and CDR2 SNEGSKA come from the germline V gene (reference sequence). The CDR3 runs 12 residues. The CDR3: CSPGTVYNEQFF. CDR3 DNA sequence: TGCAGTCCTGGGACCGTCTACAATGAGCAGTTCTTC.

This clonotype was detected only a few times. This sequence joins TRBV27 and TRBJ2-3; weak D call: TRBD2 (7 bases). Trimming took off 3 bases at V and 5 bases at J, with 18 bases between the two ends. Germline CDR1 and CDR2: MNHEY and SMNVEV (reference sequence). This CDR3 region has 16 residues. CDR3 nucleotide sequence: TGTGCCAGCAGTTTTTGGGGGGGCAAGCTAGGAGATACGCAGTATTTT. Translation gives CASSFWGGKLGDTQYF.